This TCR beta chain originates from a study of T cell responses to AZD1222 COVID-19 vaccine. Sequencing was performed with immunoSEQ multiplex PCR; in TCRdb, only in-frame clones are kept and a portion is missing. The data contain about 150,000 clones, roughly 90% of them singletons. The CDR3 contains 14 residues. The V end lost 0 bases, the J end lost 4 bases, and 9 bases lay between the germline ends. Germline V gives CDR1 SGDLS, CDR2 YYNGEE. The sample in question was peripheral blood, obtained on day 0 of MenACWY control vaccination. The source is an adult in good health. The chain employs TRBV9 and TRBJ2-3; D call uncertain. CDR3 in DNA: TGTGCCAGCAGCGTAGGTGACGCATCAGATACGCAGTATTTT. This codes for CASSVGDASDTQYF.